These 16 T cell receptor beta chains share one sample of origin, sequenced in a study of early T cells in non-severe SARS-CoV-2 infection. Via MiXCR, TCRdb re-called the 5' RACE reads, giving one row per CDR3 protein. The table records 25,000 to 35,000 distinct CDR3 sequences, roughly 5.2% of them present only once. Sequenced material: whole blood. The receptor source for this set is an adult who was a healthcare worker with PCR-confirmed SARS-CoV-2 infection or an uninfected control (not recorded which).

This clonotype was detected many times. The rearrangement uses TRBV5-6 and TRBJ1-5; the D is unclear. The CDR3 has 13 amino acids. The V end was cut by 1 base, the J end by 0 bases, with 2 bases between. CDR1 SGHDT and CDR2 YYEEEE come from the germline V gene. This chain's CDR3 is CASSLTSNQPQHF. The CDR3 bases are TGTGCCAGCAGCTTGACTAGCAATCAGCCCCAGCATTTT.

Many counts were recorded for this clonotype. This chain joins TRBV10-3 and TRBJ2-1; 7 positions agree with TRBD2. Germline lookup yields CDR1 ENHRY and CDR2 SYGVKD. This CDR3 is 13 amino acids long. V trimming: 5 bases; J trimming: 13 bases; junction bases outside the gene matches: 11. The CDR3 bases are TGTGCCATCAGTCATCCCGGGACTACCCTTCAGTTCTTC. Translating it yields CAISHPGTTLQFF.

The rearrangement joins TRBV6-6 to TRBJ2-1; D perhaps matches TRBD1 (6 bases). CDR1 and CDR2 (germline): MNHNY, SVGAGI (reference sequence). The length of the CDR3 is 16 residues. The V end was cut by 7 bases, the J end by 0 bases, with 16 bases between. This chain's CDR3 is CASTERQASSYNEQFF. DNA of the CDR3: TGTGCCAGCACCGAAAGACAGGCGAGCTCCTACAATGAGCAGTTCTTC.

The rearrangement joins TRBV28 to TRBJ2-7; D is ambiguous. In germline, CDR1 is MDHEN, CDR2 SYDVKM. The CDR3 spans 13 residues. V lost 2 bases, J lost 5 bases, and 10 bases lay in between. The CDR3 DNA follows: TGTGCCAGCAGTTTACTTGTATCCCACGAGCAGTACTTC. Translating it yields CASSLLVSHEQYF.

This clonotype was counted only a few times. J is TRBJ2-5 and V is TRBV18; no clear D gene. Germline V gene data show CDR1 as KGHSH and CDR2 as LQKENI. This CDR3 is built from 13 residues. V dropped 2 bases and J dropped 2 bases, with 6 bases sitting between them. This CDR3 is CASSPFEQETQYF. CDR3 DNA sequence: TGTGCCAGCTCACCATTTGAACAAGAGACCCAGTACTTC.

The V gene is TRBV14, the J gene TRBJ2-3; 13 nucleotides line up with TRBD2. Germline V lookup: CDR1 SGHDN, CDR2 FVKESK. V lost 2 bases and J lost 5; bases outside the gene matches: 4. The CDR3 covers 16 residues. The CDR3 is CASSQRTSGSQDTQYF. The CDR3 bases are TGTGCCAGCAGCCAACGGACTAGCGGGAGCCAAGATACGCAGTATTTT.

In its sample, this clonotype was seen a few times. V gene TRBV29-1 combines with J gene TRBJ2-5; 14 nucleotides line up with TRBD2. J lost 1 base, V lost 5 bases, and 6 bases had no gene match. The CDR3 covers 16 residues. CDR1 and CDR2 (germline): SQVTM, ANQGSEA. CDR3 bases: TGCAGCGTTACGGGACTAGCGGGAGCGGTCCAAGAGACCCAGTACTTC. It specifies CSVTGLAGAVQETQYF.

This clonotype was seen repeatedly, ten times or more. This chain connects TRBV20-1 to TRBJ2-3, with 10 nucleotides matching TRBD2. This CDR3 comprises 12 residues. Trimming at V came to 6 bases and at J to 9 bases, leaving 6 bases not matched to a gene. CDR1 DFQATT and CDR2 SNEGSKA come from the germline V gene (reference sequence). In DNA form, the CDR3 reads TGCAGTGCAGGGGGACTAGCGAGGACGCAGTATTTT. It codes for CSAGGLARTQYF.

This clonotype was detected ten times or more. The chain is built from TRBV20-1 and TRBJ2-1; 9 positions match TRBD2. V lost 6 bases and J lost 2; bases outside the gene matches: 8. Germline-derived CDR1 and CDR2 are DFQATT and SNEGSKA (reference sequence). The CDR3 runs to 15 residues. CDR3 nucleotide sequence: TGCAGTGCCAACAGACTAGCGGCTGCCTACAATGAGCAGTTCTTC. It codes for CSANRLAAAYNEQFF.

The rearrangement links TRBV11-2 to TRBJ2-2; no clear D gene. CDR1 and CDR2 (germline): SGHAT, FQNNGV. V was cut by 0 bases and J by 5 bases, with 7 bases left in between. The CDR3 loop spans 14 amino acids. The CDR3 DNA follows: TGTGCCAGCAGCTTAGAGGAACCGACCGGGGAGCTGTTTTTT. It codes for CASSLEEPTGELFF.

This clonotype showed up many times. The genes are TRBV14 and TRBJ2-5; D call uncertain. Germline V gene lookup returns CDR1 SGHDN and CDR2 FVKESK. The CDR3 is 15 amino acids. V was shortened by 1 base and J by 2 bases, with 11 bases between the two germline ends. This chain's CDR3 is CASSQGAQSQETQYF. Here the CDR3 DNA reads TGTGCCAGCAGCCAAGGGGCACAGTCTCAAGAGACCCAGTACTTC.

By sample share, this clonotype is medium-sized. The chain is built from TRBV19 and TRBJ2-1; D is undetermined. Looked up from germline, CDR1 is LNHDA and CDR2 is SQIVND (reference sequence). Trimming pared 4 bases from V and 4 bases from J, leaving 14 bases between. The length of the CDR3 is 15 residues. Here the CDR3 reads CASSTWGQPYNEQFF. DNA for the CDR3: TGTGCCAGTAGTACCTGGGGTCAACCTTACAATGAGCAGTTCTTC.

V usage is TRBV6-6 and J usage is TRBJ2-7, with a tentative D call TRBD1 (6 bases). Germline assignment: CDR1 MNHNY and CDR2 SVGAGI (reference sequence). V lost 5 bases and J 4 bases, leaving 15 bases between the germline ends. The CDR3 loop spans 14 amino acids. As DNA, the CDR3 is TGTGCCAGCAGTATGACGGGACAAAGTTACGAGCAGTACTTC. Its translation: CASSMTGQSYEQYF.

In this sample, this clonotype turned up once. The chain is built from TRBV12-3 or TRBV12-4 and TRBJ1-1, with 8 positions matching TRBD1. Losses at the gene ends were 5 bases for V and 4 bases for J; bases not matched to a gene: 3. The CDR3 runs 13 residues. CDR3 in DNA: TGTGCCAGCAGTCACAGGGGGAGCACTGAAGCTTTCTTT. Amino acids: CASSHRGSTEAFF.

In its sample, this clonotype was seen a few times. The rearrangement links TRBV28 to TRBJ1-3, with a possible D match to TRBD1 (6 bases). The germline V and J ends were trimmed by 6 bases and 0 bases, with 18 bases remaining between them. CDR1 and CDR2 from the germline V gene are MDHEN and SYDVKM. CDR3 length: 17 amino acids. CDR3 loop: CASSMGGGAVSGNTIYF. DNA of the CDR3: TGTGCCAGCAGCATGGGAGGGGGGGCCGTCTCTGGAAACACCATATATTTT.

This clonotype showed up just a few times. The chain uses TRBV18 and TRBJ2-2; perhaps TRBD2 as D (6 bases). Germline V gene data show CDR1 as KGHSH and CDR2 as LQKENI. V gave up 6 bases and J gave up 1 base, with 12 bases separating them. The CDR3 is 15 amino acids. The CDR3 here is CASSPGEQNTGELFF. CDR3 in DNA: TGTGCCAGCTCTCCGGGGGAGCAGAACACCGGGGAGCTGTTTTTT.